The source of this T cell receptor beta chain is a study of T cell responses to AZD1222 COVID-19 vaccine. On this clone itself: Its cognate antigen is unknown.

Using immunoSEQ multiplex PCR, the repertoire was profiled, and TCRdb retains in-frame clones only, with some absent. The top ten hold 9% to 14% of the sample, which has 65,000 to 70,000 clones, about 80% seen once. Study-wide results and limits: Donors were chiefly white British, with a greater number of females, and clonal diversity was perhaps underestimated. Repertoires in all cases were sampled only once the peak T cell response had passed. Spike-wide vaccine-associated CD4 TCRs dominated at 160-218 and 743-854.

Sequencing used peripheral blood, obtained on day 0 of AZD1222 vaccination. This receptor was taken from an adult in good health.

CDR3 coding DNA: TGCGCCAGCAGGCGGAGCAGCCCCTACGAGCAGTACTTC. This codes for CASRRSSPYEQYF. The chain carries TRBV5-1 and TRBJ2-7; no clear D gene. The V end was cut by 5 bases, the J end by 2 bases, with 11 bases between. Germline V CDR1 and CDR2: SGHRS, YFSETQ. The CDR3 is 13 amino acids. Together with reference TRBV5-1 and TRBJ2-7, the CDR3 gives the full variable domain: KAGVTQTPRYLIKTRGQQVTLSCSPISGHRSVSWYQQTPGQGLQFLFEYFSETQRNKGNFPGRFSGRQFSNSRSEMNVSTLELGDSALYLCASRRSSPYEQYFGPGTRLTVT.